This T cell receptor (beta chain) stems from a study of T cells in Graves' hyperthyroidism and ophthalmopathy. The diagnostic basis comprised clinical symptoms, serum thyroxine and TRAb, thyroid ultrasound and orbital computed tomography. This clonotype was detected many times. CDR1 is SGHVS, CDR2 FQNEAQ, per germline. Trimming took off 5 bases at V and 5 bases at J, with 18 bases between the two ends. The CDR3 sequence is 15 residues long. Amplification of TCR beta CDR3 regions used RNA as the template. A first-round RT-PCR of the TCR CDR3 used the HTBI primer set. TCRdb fed the multiplex PCR reads into MiXCR, producing one record per CDR3 protein. The table includes 600,000 or so distinct CDR3 sequences, about 14% detected once.

The receptor comes from a woman between 45 and 60 years old with Graves' ophthalmopathy. The sample consisted of blood. V is TRBV7-8 and J is TRBJ1-2, with D maybe TRBD1 (6 bases). The CDR3 coding sequence is TGTGCCAGCAGCCCCACCTACAGGGTTGGGTATGGCTACACCTTC. Its translation is CASSPTYRVGYGYTF.